This TCR beta chain was observed in a study of shared clonotypes between healthy human individuals (dated by TCRdb to 2018 to 2021). For the study in its entirety: The cohort included a few men and a couple of women between 18 and 49 years of age. Per donor, three plates each were used for CD4 naive and CD4 memory, two for CD8 naive, and one for CD8 memory. To estimate repertoire size and how much clonotype sharing occurs between individuals, the study deeply sequenced the blood TCR repertoires of about five healthy adults. Different laboratories and diverse techniques were used to prepare libraries and sequence TCR repertoires, to increase sequencing depth and limit assay-specific biases. Between about 0.8 and 8.9 billion PBMCs per donor were obtained by leukapheresis. What the research found in general, with its limitations: Sampling was restricted to blood, and TCR repertoires in tissue are likely to differ from TCR repertoires in blood. Estimated clonotype richness was generally larger for naive than for memory subsets. Because the study included only a small number of donors, the genetic and exposure-history diversity represented was limited. Rarefaction of sorted-subset datasets indicated incomplete sequencing despite the large sequencing depth. About 5% of naive CD4, 3.5% of naive CD8, approximately 2% of memory CD4, and 0.4% of memory CD8 clonotypes were shared across a few donors. Based on pairwise subsampling, the degree of clonotype sharing among donors was expected to be affected by sequencing depth. Compared with non-shared clonotypes, clonotypes shared by all four sorted-subset donors had higher generation probabilities.

CD8 naive samples consisted of CD45RO-negative cells that were positively selected for CCR7, yielding a CD45RA+CCR7+ population without TemRA cells. The donors were healthy, HIV-negative adults who had no recently reported acute infections or vaccinations. Every donor was a Caucasian adult living in Nashville, Tennessee, USA. Blood was collected by leukapheresis, and PBMCs were isolated by Ficoll-Histopaque density gradient centrifugation and then cryopreserved in liquid nitrogen vapor phase. Purity and quantity of every magnetically sorted T cell population were checked by analytical flow cytometry. Genomic DNA was isolated from every sorted fraction and measured by UV absorbance on a Nanodrop 2000c. Remarks on this clone: No antigen is known for it. The sample holds no much larger clone one base away, and base qualities are not on file.

Using the deep immunoSEQ assay, TCR CDR3 regions were amplified from genomic DNA by multiplex PCR. Genomic DNA extracted from each cell subset was distributed evenly over all wells of several immunoSEQ 96-well plates, and each plate served as one replicate. For sorted subsets, roughly 200 ng of genomic DNA, equivalent to about 30,000 T cell genomes, went into each replicate PCR. Purified libraries were quantified with a Qubit 3.0 fluorometer, sized on a Bioanalyzer 2100, and re-quantified with the KAPA Library Quantification kit. Each immunoSEQ 96-well plate was sequenced on its own single-read 150-cycle Illumina NextSeq 550 flow cell. The authors' pipeline ran thus. The immunoSEQ output contained only junctional sequences without quality scores, so filtering could not match that applied to full-length reads. Sequences were annotated with PyIR, a Python wrapper for IgBLAST v1.9, and V/J genes and CDR3 were assigned using IMGT germline references. Reads were filtered out if the reads had weak V/J assignments (E-value above 1e-6), no CDR3, stop codons, out-of-frame junctions, or ambiguous translated residues. V3J clonotypes were defined by identical inferred V gene, J gene, and CDR3 amino acid sequence. Percentage overlap between repertoires was calculated by dividing the number of shared unique clonotypes by the size of the smaller repertoire. RTK rarefaction, the Chao1 estimator, and Recon v2.1 estimates of unobserved clonotypes were used to assess repertoire richness. OLGA was used to compute generation probabilities for all TCRbeta clonotypes that the gDNA method yielded from a few donors. The table was pulled from immuneACCESS by TCRdb, which kept in-frame rearrangements only. Such tables lose some clones; where checked, under half of the loss comes from unresolved V genes, and the rest has no known cause. V, J and clone size are those of that table, while D and trimming were read from the DNA. The sample data list about 680,000 clones, and 92% of these were observed just once. Of the sample, 24% falls within the top ten clones.

This clonotype was sampled from a man aged 25-45 years in good health. What was sequenced was naive CD8+ T cells sorted from blood. The sample's cell subset or site, from its label and the paper: CD45RA+CCR7+.

This receptor has the CDR3 CSVTGVSAMNTEAFF. The nucleotide sequence reads TGCAGCGTTACCGGGGTCAGCGCCATGAACACTGAAGCTTTCTTT. The sequence joins TRBV29-1 to TRBJ1-1, with the D gene too uncertain to name. The germline V gene supplies CDR1 SQVTM and CDR2 ANQGSEA. V and J lose 5 bases and 0 bases, and a span of 16 bases separates them. The CDR3 measures 15 amino acids from cysteine to phenylalanine. Only the CDR3 DNA stays, 45 bases, in frame from base 1.